Presented here are 25 T cell receptor beta chains from one specimen sequenced in a study of control samples from healthy donors and cancer patients. The repertoire was sequenced with immunoSEQ multiplex PCR; TCRdb's copy has only in-frame clones and lacks some. The table shows about 170,000 clones, with roughly 91% occurring only once. The sequenced material came from blood. The receptors derive from a woman aged 25 to 45 in good health.

This clone has more than one count but fewer than ten. This rearrangement joins TRBV12-3 or TRBV12-4 to TRBJ2-5, with D unclear. The CDR3 loop spans 13 amino acids. Trimming pared 3 bases from V and 2 bases from J, leaving 7 bases between. The CDR3 is CASSLIRQETQYF. The CDR3 nucleotides are TGTGCCAGCAGTTTGATACGGCAAGAGACCCAGTACTTC.

The chain couples TRBV25-1 to TRBJ2-2; 7 bases align to TRBD1. V shed 2 bases and J 5 bases; nucleotides not matched to a gene: 2. The CDR3 has 14 amino acids. Per the germline V gene, CDR1 is MGHDK and CDR2 is SYGVNS. CDR3 sequence (DNA): TGTGCCAGCAGTGAACCAGGGGGTACCGGGGAGCTGTTTTTT. It is translated as CASSEPGGTGELFF. Variable domain in full (rest from reference TRBV25-1 and TRBJ2-2): EADIYQTPRYLVIGTGKKITLECSQTMGHDKMYWYQQDPGMELHLIHYSYGVNSTEKGDLSSESTVSRIRTEHFPLTLESARPSHTSQYLCASSEPGGTGELFFGEGSRLTVL.

DNA of the CDR3: TGTGCCAGCAGTGAAAACGGGGGCCGCGATACGCAGTATTTT. Translation gives CASSENGGRDTQYF. The rearrangement uses TRBV6-1 and TRBJ2-3; D may be TRBD1 or TRBD2 (6 bases each). CDR1 is MNHNS and CDR2 is SASEGT in the germline V gene. The length of the CDR3 is 14 residues. Trimming shortened V by 2 bases and J by 6 bases, and 12 bases separated the two germline ends.

J is TRBJ2-2 and V is TRBV3-1 (or the pseudogene TRBV3-2); D is unclear. Trimming stripped 1 base from V and 0 bases from J, with 9 bases between. The CDR3 has 16 residues. From germline, CDR1 is LGHDT and CDR2 YNNKEL (reference sequence). Here the CDR3 reads CASSQVGETNTGELFF. In DNA, the CDR3 is TGTGCCAGCAGCCAAGTTGGGGAAACGAACACCGGGGAGCTGTTTTTT.

This clone occurred a few times. The chain carries TRBV7-6 and TRBJ1-6; tentative D call: TRBD1 (6 bases). The V and J ends lost 1 base and 4 bases respectively, with 8 bases between them. CDR1 and CDR2 (germline): SGHVS, FNYEAQ. The CDR3 has 15 residues. The CDR3 reads CASSLGGGYNSPLHF. The CDR3 DNA is TGTGCCAGCAGCTTAGGAGGGGGTTATAATTCACCCCTCCACTTT.

The chain has TRBV9 and TRBJ1-6, with a weak D call TRBD1 (6 bases). The V gene's germline CDR1 is SGDLS and CDR2 YYNGEE. V shed 3 bases and J shed 8 bases, with 9 bases lying between them. The CDR3 spans 13 residues. CDR3 residues: CASSDRADSPLHF. The CDR3 nucleotides read TGTGCCAGCAGCGACAGGGCCGATTCACCCCTCCACTTT. The whole variable domain, remainder taken from reference TRBV9 and TRBJ1-6, is DSGVTQTPKHLITATGQRVTLRCSPRSGDLSVYWYQQSLDQGLQFLIQYYNGEERAKGNILERFSAQQFPDLHSELNLSSLELGDSALYFCASSDRADSPLHFGNGTRLTVT.

With respect to this clone: This CDR3 is also generated by other DNA sequences in the sample. The chain couples TRBV18 to TRBJ1-5; D gene ambiguous. CDR1 is KGHSH, CDR2 LQKENI, per germline. V was shortened by 2 bases and J by 0 bases, with 5 bases between the two germline ends. The CDR3 runs 14 residues. DNA of the CDR3: TGTGCCAGCTCACCATTAGATAGCAATCAGCCCCAGCATTTT. It yields the protein CASSPLDSNQPQHF. The full variable domain, in which reference TRBV18 and TRBJ1-5 provide the parts outside the CDR3, is NAGVMQNPRHLVRRRGQEARLRCSPMKGHSHVYWYRQLPEEGLKFMVYLQKENIIDESGMPKERFSAEFPKEGPSILRIQQVVRGDSAAYFCASSPLDSNQPQHFGDGTRLSIL.

The V gene is TRBV28, the J gene TRBJ1-4; unclear D gene. V lost 5 bases to trimming and J lost 8 bases, with 9 bases between them. Looked up from germline, CDR1 is MDHEN and CDR2 is SYDVKM. CDR3 size: 12 residues. The CDR3 DNA sequence: TGTGCCAGCAGTACAATAGGGGAAAAACTGTTTTTT. Its protein is CASSTIGEKLFF.

The chain carries TRBV5-6 and TRBJ1-1, with D tentatively TRBD1 (6 bases). The V end lost 0 bases, the J end lost 4 bases, and 10 bases lay between the germline ends. This CDR3 spans 14 amino acids. CDR1 and CDR2 from the germline V gene are SGHDT and YYEEEE. The CDR3 nucleotides are TGTGCCAGCAGCTTGGGGAGGGGGAGCACTGAAGCTTTCTTT. It specifies CASSLGRGSTEAFF.

The chain is built from TRBV20-1 and TRBJ2-7; no reliable D call. Germline CDR1 DFQATT, CDR2 SNEGSKA (reference sequence). This CDR3 comprises 10 residues. Trimming stripped 2 bases from V and 5 bases from J, with 4 bases between. The CDR3 region has the DNA TGCAGTGCTAGATCCAACGAGCAGTACTTC. This sequence encodes CSARSNEQYF.

This chain joins TRBV6-5 and TRBJ2-1, with 8 nucleotides matching TRBD1. Germline CDR1 reads MNHEY; CDR2 reads SVGAGI. There are 15 residues in the CDR3. The V and J ends lost 6 bases and 6 bases, in that order; junction bases with no gene match: 10. For the CDR3, the DNA is TGTGCCAGCAGGGCTCCGAATACAGGGGGCAATGAGCAGTTCTTC. Its translation is CASRAPNTGGNEQFF.

The chain links TRBV11-2 to TRBJ2-1; 13 positions match TRBD2. Germline loops: CDR1 SGHAT, CDR2 FQNNGV. This CDR3 spans 14 amino acids. With V trimmed by 5 bases and J by 7 bases, 2 bases remained unmatched. The CDR3 DNA is TGTGCCAGCAGCAAACTAGCGGGAGGGAATGAGCAGTTCTTC. Translated, it gives CASSKLAGGNEQFF. Combining the CDR3 with reference TRBV11-2 and TRBJ2-1 gives the whole variable domain EAGVAQSPRYKIIEKRQSVAFWCNPISGHATLYWYQQILGQGPKLLIQFQNNGVVDDSQLPKDRFSAERLKGVDSTLKIQPAKLEDSAVYLCASSKLAGGNEQFFGPGTRLTVL.

CDR3: CASSRQGVGYTF. The DNA for the CDR3 is TGTGCCAGCAGTCGACAGGGGGTTGGCTACACCTTC. This chain joins TRBV28 and TRBJ1-2, with 9 bases identical to TRBD1. V gave up 5 bases and J gave up 7 bases; unmatched junction bases: 2. The germline V gene has CDR1 MDHEN and CDR2 SYDVKM. The CDR3 extends over 12 amino acids.

The rearrangement joins TRBV7-8 to TRBJ2-7, with no clear D. This CDR3 comprises 14 residues. V lost 1 base to trimming and J lost 0 bases, with 7 bases between them. The germline gives CDR1 SGHVS, CDR2 FQNEAQ. In nucleotides, the CDR3 is TGTGCCAGCAGCTTAGGATGGAGCTCCTACGAGCAGTACTTC. This sequence encodes CASSLGWSSYEQYF.

This chain connects TRBV7-9 to TRBJ2-7, with TRBD1 matching 7 bases. CDR3 size: 16 residues. After removal of 5 bases from V and 1 base from J, the junction contained 11 bases not matched to a gene. Per the germline V gene, CDR1 is SEHNR and CDR2 is FQNEAQ (reference sequence). The CDR3, as DNA: TGTGCCAGCAGCCCGTTGGGAACGGACAGGTCCTACGAGCAGTACTTC. It codes for CASSPLGTDRSYEQYF.

The chain employs TRBV7-9 and TRBJ1-3; 7 bases align to TRBD1. The V gene's germline CDR1 is SEHNR and CDR2 FQNEAQ (reference sequence). J lost 3 bases, V lost 3 bases, and 5 bases had no gene match. This CDR3 has 15 amino acids. CDR3 region: CASSFDRAIGNTIYF. The CDR3 nucleotides read TGTGCCAGCAGCTTTGACAGGGCAATTGGAAACACCATATATTTT.

The V and J genes are TRBV6-4 and TRBJ2-3, with 11 bases fitting TRBD2. CDR1 and CDR2 (germline): MRHNA, SNTAGT. The J segment lost 6 bases and the V segment lost 4 bases, leaving 3 bases of the junction unmatched. The length of the CDR3 is 14 residues. CDR3 loop: CASSAIAGGDTQYF. CDR3 in DNA: TGTGCCAGCAGTGCAATAGCGGGGGGGGATACGCAGTATTTT.

The CDR3 DNA is TGTGCCAGCAGCCGGGACAGGGGGCCCACTGAAGCTTTCTTT. Its translation is CASSRDRGPTEAFF. The chain has TRBV7-8 and TRBJ1-1, with TRBD1 identical over 12 bases. Germline V gene data show CDR1 as SGHVS and CDR2 as FQNEAQ. Trimming removed 5 bases from V and 4 bases from J; junction bases left unmatched: 2. The CDR3 loop spans 14 amino acids.

The chain links TRBV28 to TRBJ1-4; 8 nucleotides line up with TRBD1. V was clipped by 6 bases and J by 8 bases; unmatched bases: 11. The CDR3 is 15 residues long. Germline assignment: CDR1 MDHEN and CDR2 SYDVKM. The CDR3 DNA follows: TGTGCCAGCAGCTCCGAGGACAGGGTGGGAGAAAAACTGTTTTTT. Translating gives CASSSEDRVGEKLFF.

This rearrangement joins TRBV27 to TRBJ2-3; 10 bases map to TRBD2. The CDR3 extends over 15 amino acids. V lost 2 bases to trimming and J lost 4 bases; unmatched junction nucleotides: 3. In germline, CDR1 is MNHEY, CDR2 SMNVEV (reference sequence). The DNA for the CDR3 is TGTGCCAGCAGTTTAAGCGGGAGGGCCCCAGATACGCAGTATTTT. Protein: CASSLSGRAPDTQYF.

The chain uses TRBV24-1 and TRBJ2-1, with TRBD2 identical over 10 bases. The CDR3 covers 17 residues. The ends lost 3 bases at V and 5 bases at J; junction bases unmatched: 9. Looked up from germline, CDR1 is KGHDR and CDR2 is SFDVKD. The CDR3 here is CATSDHILAGLNNEQFF. CDR3 DNA sequence: TGTGCCACCAGTGATCACATACTAGCGGGACTGAACAATGAGCAGTTCTTC.

This rearrangement joins TRBV7-6 to TRBJ2-5, with a tentative D call TRBD2 (6 bases). V dropped 0 bases and J dropped 5 bases, with 10 bases sitting between them. The CDR3 covers 14 residues. Per the germline V gene, CDR1 is SGHVS and CDR2 is FNYEAQ. CDR3 nucleotides: TGTGCCAGCAGCTTAGCGGGGGGTATGGAGACCCAGTACTTC. This gives the protein CASSLAGGMETQYF.

V is TRBV3-1 (or the pseudogene TRBV3-2) and J is TRBJ1-1, with D possibly being TRBD1 (5 bases). CDR1 LGHDT and CDR2 YNNKEL come from the germline V gene (reference sequence). This CDR3 has 14 amino acids. Deletions cut 5 bases from V and 1 base from J, with 11 bases between. This chain's CDR3 is CASSRGSSNTEAFF. CDR3 in DNA: TGTGCCAGCAGCAGGGGATCTTCGAACACTGAAGCTTTCTTT.

The rearrangement uses TRBV5-1 and TRBJ1-2; 7 nucleotides agree with TRBD1. Germline V gene lookup returns CDR1 SGHRS and CDR2 YFSETQ. There are 14 residues in the CDR3. The ends lost 3 bases at V and 3 bases at J; junction bases unmatched: 5. Here the CDR3 reads CASSSAGGDYGYTF. The CDR3 DNA is TGCGCCAGCAGCTCGGCAGGGGGTGACTATGGCTACACCTTC.

V is TRBV18 and J is TRBJ1-1; 11 positions agree with TRBD1. The CDR3 consists of 17 residues. Germline CDR1 KGHSH, CDR2 LQKENI. The trim removed 1 base at V and 4 bases at J, leaving 8 bases unmatched. The CDR3 region is CASSPLSGTGGSTEAFF. The CDR3 nucleotides are TGTGCCAGCTCACCACTTTCCGGGACAGGGGGGAGCACTGAAGCTTTCTTT.